Following are 3 T cell receptor beta chains from one sample sequenced in a study of blood T cell repertoires in COVID-19. Here immunoSEQ multiplex PCR was the method, and the copy in TCRdb shows in-frame clones only, minus some. The table has some 250,000 clones, roughly 90% seen once. Sequencing used peripheral blood. These receptors were obtained from a young woman with acute or convalescent COVID-19.

In this sample, this clone turned up once. This chain links TRBV19 with TRBJ2-1; 11 positions agree with TRBD1. This CDR3 is 16 amino acids long. Looked up from germline, CDR1 is LNHDA and CDR2 is SQIVND (reference sequence). Unmatched junction bases numbered 14, after V lost 9 bases and J lost 7 bases. This CDR3 reads CASNTPGTGGVNEQFF. CDR3 coding DNA: TGTGCCAGCAATACTCCCGGGACAGGGGGGGTGAATGAGCAGTTCTTC.

The V and J genes are TRBV18 and TRBJ2-3; no clear D gene. CDR3 length equals 13 residues. V lost 1 base, J lost 3 bases, and 5 bases lay in between. CDR1 KGHSH and CDR2 LQKENI come from the germline V gene. CDR3 sequence (DNA): TGTGCCAGCTCACCACAGCGAACAGATACGCAGTATTTT. Translating it yields CASSPQRTDTQYF.

The table lists this clone with a count of one. Other DNA sequences within the sample encode an identical CDR3. The chain carries TRBV6-5 and TRBJ1-1; 7 nucleotides align to TRBD1. J lost 4 bases, V lost 2 bases, and 4 bases had no gene match. Germline CDR1 and CDR2: MNHEY and SVGAGI. The length of the CDR3 is 14 residues. The CDR3 loop reads CASSYVAGGTEAFF. The CDR3 bases are TGTGCCAGCAGTTACGTGGCAGGGGGCACTGAAGCTTTCTTT.